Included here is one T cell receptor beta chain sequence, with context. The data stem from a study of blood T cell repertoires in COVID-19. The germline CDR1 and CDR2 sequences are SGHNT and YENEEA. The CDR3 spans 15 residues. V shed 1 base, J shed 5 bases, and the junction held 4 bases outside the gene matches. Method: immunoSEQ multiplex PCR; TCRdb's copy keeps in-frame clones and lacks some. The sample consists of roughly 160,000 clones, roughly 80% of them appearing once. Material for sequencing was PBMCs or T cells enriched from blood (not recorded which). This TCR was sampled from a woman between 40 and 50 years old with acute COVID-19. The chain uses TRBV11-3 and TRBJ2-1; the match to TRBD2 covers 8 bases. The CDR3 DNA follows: TGTGCCAGCAGCTTAGGGAATAGCGGGAACAATGAGCAGTTCTTC. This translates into CASSLGNSGNNEQFF.